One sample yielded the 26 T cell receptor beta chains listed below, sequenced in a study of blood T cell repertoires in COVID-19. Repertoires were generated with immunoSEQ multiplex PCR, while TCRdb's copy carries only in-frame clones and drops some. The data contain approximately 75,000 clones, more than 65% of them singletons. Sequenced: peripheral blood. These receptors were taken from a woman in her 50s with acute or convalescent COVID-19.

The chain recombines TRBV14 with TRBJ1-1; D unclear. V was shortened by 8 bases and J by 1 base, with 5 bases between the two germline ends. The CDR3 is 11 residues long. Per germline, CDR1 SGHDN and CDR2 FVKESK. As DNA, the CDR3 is TGTGCCAGCGAGAGGAACACTGAAGCTTTCTTT. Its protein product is CASERNTEAFF.

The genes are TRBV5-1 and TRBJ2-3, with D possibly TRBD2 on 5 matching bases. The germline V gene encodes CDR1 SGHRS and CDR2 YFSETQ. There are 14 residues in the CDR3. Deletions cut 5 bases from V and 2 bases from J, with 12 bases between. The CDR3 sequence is CASSPIAYTDTQYF. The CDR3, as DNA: TGCGCCAGCAGTCCCATAGCGTACACAGATACGCAGTATTTT.

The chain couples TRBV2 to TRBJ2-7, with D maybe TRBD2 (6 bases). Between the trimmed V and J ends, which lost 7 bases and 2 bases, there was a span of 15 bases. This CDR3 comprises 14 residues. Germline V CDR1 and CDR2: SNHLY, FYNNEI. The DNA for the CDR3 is TGTGCCAGCACCGAAGGGAGGACTACCTACGAGCAGTACTTC. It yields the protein CASTEGRTTYEQYF.

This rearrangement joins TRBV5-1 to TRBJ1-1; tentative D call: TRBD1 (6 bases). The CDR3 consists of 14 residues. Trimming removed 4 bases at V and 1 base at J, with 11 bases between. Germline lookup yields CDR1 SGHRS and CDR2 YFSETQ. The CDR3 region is CASSLGARNTEAFF. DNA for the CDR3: TGCGCCAGCAGCCTGGGGGCGCGGAACACTGAAGCTTTCTTT.

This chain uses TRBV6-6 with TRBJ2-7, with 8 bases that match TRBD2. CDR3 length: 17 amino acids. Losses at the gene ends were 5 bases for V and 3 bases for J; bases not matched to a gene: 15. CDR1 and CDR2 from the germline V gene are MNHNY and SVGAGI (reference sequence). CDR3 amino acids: CASSPIPKREPFYEQYF. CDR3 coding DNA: TGTGCCAGCAGTCCCATTCCAAAGCGGGAGCCTTTCTACGAGCAGTACTTC.

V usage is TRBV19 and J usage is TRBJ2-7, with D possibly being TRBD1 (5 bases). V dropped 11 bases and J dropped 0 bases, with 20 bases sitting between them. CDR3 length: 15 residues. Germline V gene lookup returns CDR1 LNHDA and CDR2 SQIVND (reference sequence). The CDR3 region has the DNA TGTGCCGCTGAGAAGGGGTCGACCTACTCCTACGAGCAGTACTTC. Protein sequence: CAAEKGSTYSYEQYF. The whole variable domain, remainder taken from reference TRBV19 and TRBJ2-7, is DGGITQSPKYLFRKEGQNVTLSCEQNLNHDAMYWYRQDPGQGLRLIYYSQIVNDFQKGDIAEGYSVSREKKESFPLTVTSAQKNPTAFYLCAAEKGSTYSYEQYFGPGTRLTVT.

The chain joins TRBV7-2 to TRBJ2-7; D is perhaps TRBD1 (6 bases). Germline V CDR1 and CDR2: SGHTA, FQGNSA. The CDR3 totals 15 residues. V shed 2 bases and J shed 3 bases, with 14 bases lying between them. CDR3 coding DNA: TGTGCCAGCAGCTTATCGGCAGGGGTTAACTACGAGCAGTACTTC. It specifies CASSLSAGVNYEQYF.

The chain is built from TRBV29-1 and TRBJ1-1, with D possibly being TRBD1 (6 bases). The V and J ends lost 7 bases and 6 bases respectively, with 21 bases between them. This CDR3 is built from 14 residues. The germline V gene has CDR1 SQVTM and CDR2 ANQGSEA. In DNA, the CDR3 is TGCAGCGAAGAAAACAGGGCGCGAGGGGCTGAAGCTTTCTTT. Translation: CSEENRARGAEAFF.

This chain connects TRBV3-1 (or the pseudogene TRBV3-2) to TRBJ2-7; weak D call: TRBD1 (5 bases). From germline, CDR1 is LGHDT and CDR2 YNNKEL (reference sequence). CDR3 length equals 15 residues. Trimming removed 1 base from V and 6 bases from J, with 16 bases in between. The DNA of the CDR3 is TGTGCCAGCAGCCAAGGTATGGGGCCTGTGGCCGAGCAGTACTTC. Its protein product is CASSQGMGPVAEQYF.

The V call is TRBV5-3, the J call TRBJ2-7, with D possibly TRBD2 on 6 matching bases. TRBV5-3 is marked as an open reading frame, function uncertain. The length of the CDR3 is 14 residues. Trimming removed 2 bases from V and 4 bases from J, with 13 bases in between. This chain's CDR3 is CARSLLAASYEQYF. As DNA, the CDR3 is TGTGCCAGAAGCTTATTAGCGGCTTCTTACGAGCAGTACTTC.

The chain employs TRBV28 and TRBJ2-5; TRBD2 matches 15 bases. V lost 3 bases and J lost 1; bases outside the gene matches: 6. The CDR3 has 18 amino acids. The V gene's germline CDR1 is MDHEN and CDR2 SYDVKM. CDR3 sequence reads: CASSFGLAGGLVQETQYF. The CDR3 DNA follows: TGTGCCAGCAGTTTTGGACTAGCGGGAGGGTTGGTCCAAGAGACCCAGTACTTC. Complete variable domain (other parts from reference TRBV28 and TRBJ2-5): DVKVTQSSRYLVKRTGEKVFLECVQDMDHENMFWYRQDPGLGLRLIYFSYDVKMKEKGDIPEGYSVSREKKERFSLILESASTNQTSMYLCASSFGLAGGLVQETQYFGPGTRLLVL.

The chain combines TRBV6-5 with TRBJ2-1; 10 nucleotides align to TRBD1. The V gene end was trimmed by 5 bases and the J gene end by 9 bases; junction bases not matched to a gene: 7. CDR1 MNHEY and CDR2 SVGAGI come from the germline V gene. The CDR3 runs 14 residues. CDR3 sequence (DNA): TGTGCCAGCAGTCTCGGGACAGGGGCCGCTGAGCAGTTCTTC. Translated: CASSLGTGAAEQFF.

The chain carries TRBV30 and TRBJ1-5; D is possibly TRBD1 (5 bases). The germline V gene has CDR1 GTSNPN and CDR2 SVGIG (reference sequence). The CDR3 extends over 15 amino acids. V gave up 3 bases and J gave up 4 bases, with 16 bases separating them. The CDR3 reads CAWRSPGGGNQPQHF. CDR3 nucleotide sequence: TGTGCCTGGAGATCCCCGGGCGGGGGTAATCAGCCCCAGCATTTT.

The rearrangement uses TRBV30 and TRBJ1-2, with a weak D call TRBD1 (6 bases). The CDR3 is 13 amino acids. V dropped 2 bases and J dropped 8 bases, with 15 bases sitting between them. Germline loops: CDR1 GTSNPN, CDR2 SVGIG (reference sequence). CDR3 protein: CAWSFQGWRGYTF. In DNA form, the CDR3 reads TGTGCCTGGAGTTTTCAGGGGTGGCGAGGCTACACCTTC.

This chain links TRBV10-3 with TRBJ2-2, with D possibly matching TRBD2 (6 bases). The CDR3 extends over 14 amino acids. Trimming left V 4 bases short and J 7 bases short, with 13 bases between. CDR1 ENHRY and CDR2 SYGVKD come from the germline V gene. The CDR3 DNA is TGTGCCATCAGTGCCACTAGCTCGGGCGGGGAGCTGTTTTTT. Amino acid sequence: CAISATSSGGELFF.

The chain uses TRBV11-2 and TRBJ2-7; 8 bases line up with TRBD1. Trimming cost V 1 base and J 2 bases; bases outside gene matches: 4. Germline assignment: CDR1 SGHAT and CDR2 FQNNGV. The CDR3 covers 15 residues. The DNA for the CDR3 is TGTGCCAGCAGCTTAGGGGGACAGGTAGCCTACGAGCAGTACTTC. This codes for CASSLGGQVAYEQYF.

CDR3 sequence reads: CSATVTYEQYF. CDR3 coding DNA: TGCAGTGCTACTGTAACCTACGAGCAGTACTTC. The J gene is TRBJ2-7, the V gene TRBV20-1, with D hard to call. Trimming left V 4 bases short and J 2 bases short, with 6 bases between. The CDR3 has 11 amino acids. Germline V gives CDR1 DFQATT, CDR2 SNEGSKA (reference sequence).

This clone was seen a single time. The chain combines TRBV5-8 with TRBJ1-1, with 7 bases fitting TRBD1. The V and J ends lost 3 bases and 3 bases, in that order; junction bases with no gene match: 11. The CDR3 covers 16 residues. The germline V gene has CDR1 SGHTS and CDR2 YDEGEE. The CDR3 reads CASSWGPGQRYTEAFF. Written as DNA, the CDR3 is TGTGCCAGCAGCTGGGGCCCGGGACAGAGATACACTGAAGCTTTCTTT.

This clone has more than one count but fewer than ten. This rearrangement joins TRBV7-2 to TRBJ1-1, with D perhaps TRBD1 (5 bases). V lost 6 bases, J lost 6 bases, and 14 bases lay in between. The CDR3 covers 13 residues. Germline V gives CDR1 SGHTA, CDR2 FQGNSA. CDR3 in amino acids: CASRLRTGAEAFF. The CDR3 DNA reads TGTGCCAGCAGGCTAAGGACGGGGGCTGAAGCTTTCTTT.

In DNA, the CDR3 is TGTGCCAGCAGCCAAGGACAGTGGACTGAAGCTTTCTTT. This sequence encodes CASSQGQWTEAFF. The chain recombines TRBV3-1 (or the pseudogene TRBV3-2) with TRBJ1-1; D might be TRBD1 (5 bases). V lost 1 base to trimming and J lost 5 bases, with 8 bases between them. Germline V gene sequence: CDR1 LGHDT, CDR2 YNNKEL (reference sequence). The CDR3 length is 13 residues.

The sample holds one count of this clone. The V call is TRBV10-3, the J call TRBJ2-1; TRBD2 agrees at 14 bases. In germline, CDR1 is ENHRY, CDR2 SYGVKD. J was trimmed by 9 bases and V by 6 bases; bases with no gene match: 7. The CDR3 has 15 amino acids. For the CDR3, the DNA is TGTGCCATCAGAGCGGGACTAGCGGGAGACTCTGAGCAGTTCTTC. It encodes CAIRAGLAGDSEQFF.

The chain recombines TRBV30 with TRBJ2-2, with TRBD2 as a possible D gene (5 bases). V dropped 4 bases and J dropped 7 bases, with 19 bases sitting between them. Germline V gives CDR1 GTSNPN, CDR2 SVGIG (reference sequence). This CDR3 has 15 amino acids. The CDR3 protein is CAWTNPTKYDGELFF. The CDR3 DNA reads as TGTGCCTGGACCAACCCGACTAAGTATGACGGGGAGCTGTTTTTT.

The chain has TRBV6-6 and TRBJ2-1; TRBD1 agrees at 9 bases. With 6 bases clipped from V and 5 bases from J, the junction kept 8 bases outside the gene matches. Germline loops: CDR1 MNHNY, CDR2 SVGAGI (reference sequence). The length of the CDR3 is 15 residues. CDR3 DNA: TGTGCCAGCAGGCAGGGACAGGGACTAAACAATGAGCAGTTCTTC. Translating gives CASRQGQGLNNEQFF.

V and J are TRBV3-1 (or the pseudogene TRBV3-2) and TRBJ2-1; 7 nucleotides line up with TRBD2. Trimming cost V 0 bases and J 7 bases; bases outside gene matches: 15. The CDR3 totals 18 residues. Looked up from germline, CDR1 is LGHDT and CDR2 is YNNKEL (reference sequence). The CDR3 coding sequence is TGTGCCAGCAGCCAAGATTGGGGGGACGGACTAGGGATTAATGAGCAGTTCTTC. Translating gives CASSQDWGDGLGINEQFF.

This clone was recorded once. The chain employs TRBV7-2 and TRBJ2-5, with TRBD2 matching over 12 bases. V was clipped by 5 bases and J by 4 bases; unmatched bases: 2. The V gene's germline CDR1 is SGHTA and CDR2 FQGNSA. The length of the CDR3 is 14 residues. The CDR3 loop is CASSPSGGVETQYF. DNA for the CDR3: TGTGCCAGCAGCCCTAGCGGGGGGGTAGAGACCCAGTACTTC.

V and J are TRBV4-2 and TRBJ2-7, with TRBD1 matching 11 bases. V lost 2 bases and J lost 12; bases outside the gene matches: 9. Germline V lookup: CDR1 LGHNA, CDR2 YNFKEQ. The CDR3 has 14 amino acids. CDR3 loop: CASSQTQDRGLVYF. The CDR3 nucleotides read TGTGCCAGCAGCCAAACGCAGGACAGGGGGCTTGTGTACTTC.